This T cell receptor beta chain was captured in a study of shared clonotypes between healthy human individuals. On this clone: Its antigen remains unknown. This likely traces to a read error, being one base from a far larger clone. Within the sample, other DNA sequences also encode this same CDR3.

Across several immunoSEQ plates, the genomic DNA of each subset was split evenly. As handled by the study authors: ImmunoSEQ only sent back junction sequences with no quality scores, so filtering was done differently. Some clones are missing from TCRdb's copy, which holds only in-frame ones; the method was immunoSEQ multiplex PCR. The V and J calls and clone size come from that table; D and trimming were worked out from the DNA. The table shows approximately 330,000 clones, with more than 60% occurring only once. Trimming pared 5 bases from V and 4 bases from J, leaving 8 bases between. In germline, CDR1 is MNHEY, CDR2 SVGAGI. The CDR3 is 12 amino acids. Findings of the study overall: The study found lower generation probabilities in non-shared clonotypes than in those shared by all four donors. Few donors limited the genetic and exposure-history diversity represented.

Sequencing input: memory CD4+ T cells sorted from blood. Documented subset: CD45RA-negative fraction. This chain links TRBV6-5 with TRBJ1-2; a weak D match, TRBD1 (6 bases). This receptor was obtained from a man younger than 40 in good health. CDR3 bases: TGTGCCAGCAGTAAACAGGGCTATGGCTACACCTTC. It translates to CASSKQGYGYTF.